Following are 7 T cell receptor beta chains from one sample sequenced in a study of T cell responses to AZD1222 COVID-19 vaccine. The assay was immunoSEQ multiplex PCR, and TCRdb's table has in-frame clones only and misses some. The sample lists about 140,000 clones, roughly 90% occurring once. The sequencing used peripheral blood, collected on day 0 of AZD1222 vaccination. The source is an adult in good health.

A few counts support this clone. The chain joins TRBV16 to TRBJ1-1; D unclear. This CDR3 is 13 amino acids long. Germline lookup yields CDR1 KGHSY and CDR2 FQNENV. V lost 4 bases, J lost 11 bases, and 17 bases lay in between. The CDR3 spells CASSRTVASWAFF. CDR3 coding DNA: TGTGCCAGCAGCCGGACGGTCGCCTCATGGGCTTTCTTT.

This chain connects TRBV7-9 to TRBJ1-2; 7 bases agree with TRBD1. This CDR3 is 12 amino acids long. Germline lookup yields CDR1 SEHNR and CDR2 FQNEAQ (reference sequence). The V segment lost 8 bases and the J segment 4 bases; nucleotides outside the gene matches: 4. The CDR3 coding sequence is TGTGCCAGCTCAACAGGGGCCTATGGCTACACCTTC. Translation gives CASSTGAYGYTF.

Only one count was recorded for this clone. Other nucleotide sequences from this sample produce the same CDR3. The chain carries TRBV5-5 and TRBJ2-5; the D is unclear. The CDR3 extends over 12 amino acids. Per germline, CDR1 SGHKS and CDR2 YYEKEE (reference sequence). V was trimmed by 2 bases and J by 5 bases, leaving 7 bases between them. This chain's CDR3 is CASSLNRETQYF. The CDR3 nucleotides are TGTGCCAGCAGCTTAAATCGGGAGACCCAGTACTTC.

This chain links TRBV7-8 with TRBJ2-7; the D gene is possibly TRBD1 (5 bases). The germline V gene has CDR1 SGHVS and CDR2 FQNEAQ. CDR3 length: 16 residues. The ends were cut back, 3 bases at V and 2 bases at J, with 17 bases in the middle. The DNA of the CDR3 is TGTGCCAGCAGCTTTTGGTCCCTACAGGATGCCTACGAGCAGTACTTC. Its translation is CASSFWSLQDAYEQYF.

The CDR3 nucleotides read TGTGCCAGCAGCTTCCAGCGGGGTCTTGTTGATACGCAGTATTTT. This sequence encodes CASSFQRGLVDTQYF. The chain joins TRBV11-2 to TRBJ2-3; TRBD2 matches at 7 bases. With 3 bases clipped from V and 6 bases from J, the junction kept 9 bases outside the gene matches. Germline loops: CDR1 SGHAT, CDR2 FQNNGV. The CDR3 totals 15 residues.

This chain uses TRBV5-1 with TRBJ1-4; D gene uncertain. V gave up 4 bases and J gave up 8 bases, with 15 bases separating them. CDR1 is SGHRS, CDR2 YFSETQ, per germline. The CDR3 has 14 residues. CDR3 in amino acids: CASSPTEPREKLFF. The CDR3 DNA reads as TGCGCCAGCAGCCCCACGGAGCCTAGAGAAAAACTGTTTTTT.

The gene calls are TRBV21-1 and TRBJ1-2. TRBV21-1 is recorded as a pseudogene. This CDR3 contains 20 residues. DNA for the CDR3: TGTGCCAGCAGCAAAGAAATCGGAGAGTCGAACCTAAGTCTCGAAATGGGGTACACCTTC. Translating it yields CASSKEIGESNLSLEMGYTF.